This entry lists 20 T cell receptor beta chains sequenced from one sample in a study of PD-1 blockade in classical Hodgkin lymphoma. Profiling relied on immunoSEQ multiplex PCR, and the TCRdb table lists in-frame clones only, not all of them. The table has about 64,000 clones, around 90% seen once. Time point here: cycle 4 day 1 (C4D1), after less than seven weeks of nivolumab. Patients all relapsed after autologous stem cell transplantation, and there was variation in brentuximab vedotin exposure. This specimen consisted of peripheral blood mononuclear cells (PBMCs), obtained before the fourth cycle of nivolumab. The origin of the receptors is a human donor with classical Hodgkin lymphoma.

This chain joins TRBV4-1 and TRBJ2-7; unclear D gene. V was clipped by 3 bases and J by 6 bases, with 15 bases between them. Germline CDR1 and CDR2: MGHRA and YSYEKL. The CDR3 runs 14 residues. The CDR3 here is CASSQDPWGGEQYF. DNA for the CDR3: TGCGCCAGCAGCCAGGACCCCTGGGGTGGCGAGCAGTACTTC.

V is TRBV18 and J is TRBJ1-2, with 9 bases matching TRBD1. V lost 0 bases to trimming and J lost 4 bases; unmatched junction nucleotides: 6. There are 16 residues in the CDR3. Germline-derived CDR1 and CDR2 are KGHSH and LQKENI. In DNA, the CDR3 is TGTGCCAGCTCACCACCGGCAGGGACAGGGCCCTATGGCTACACCTTC. It codes for CASSPPAGTGPYGYTF.

The rearrangement links TRBV6-5 to TRBJ1-2; TRBD1 might be the D (5 bases). This CDR3 comprises 15 residues. Germline CDR1 and CDR2: MNHEY and SVGAGI. V shed 4 bases and J shed 4 bases, with 16 bases lying between them. CDR3 in DNA: TGTGCCAGCAGTTCTCGACAGTGGGGGATCTATGGCTACACCTTC. Protein: CASSSRQWGIYGYTF.

The gene calls are TRBV2 and TRBJ2-3; D is undetermined. The germline V gene encodes CDR1 SNHLY and CDR2 FYNNEI. Trimming removed 0 bases from V and 2 bases from J, with 21 bases in between. CDR3 length: 19 residues. CDR3 protein: CASSEAPRRGPPPTDTQYF. The CDR3 DNA follows: TGTGCCAGCAGTGAAGCGCCGAGGAGAGGTCCCCCGCCCACAGATACGCAGTATTTT.

The chain links TRBV5-1 to TRBJ2-7; 9 positions agree with TRBD1. The germline CDR1 and CDR2 sequences are SGHRS and YFSETQ. Trimming at V came to 2 bases and at J to 1 base, leaving 10 bases not matched to a gene. The CDR3 runs 17 residues. Here the CDR3 reads CASSFRPPGQGSYEQYF. The CDR3 DNA reads TGCGCCAGCAGCTTCAGACCGCCGGGACAGGGTTCCTACGAGCAGTACTTC.

The chain recombines TRBV5-6 with TRBJ1-6; 7 positions match TRBD1. Germline V CDR1 and CDR2: SGHDT, YYEEEE. The CDR3 loop spans 16 amino acids. J was trimmed by 5 bases and V by 1 base; bases with no gene match: 6. CDR3: CASSLFEGADNSPLHF. The CDR3 DNA follows: TGTGCCAGCAGCTTGTTTGAGGGGGCGGATAATTCACCCCTCCACTTT.

This clone was picked up a small number of times. The chain couples TRBV5-1 to TRBJ1-2; TRBD1 is a possible D gene (6 bases). The CDR3 has 15 residues. Trimming cost V 6 bases and J 2 bases, with 17 bases left between them. The germline V gene encodes CDR1 SGHRS and CDR2 YFSETQ. The CDR3 coding sequence is TGCGCCAGCACCACTACTGTGGGGGCAAACTATGGCTACACCTTC. The encoded protein is CASTTTVGANYGYTF.

The count of this clone is one. This chain links TRBV11-2 with TRBJ2-7, with 8 bases identical to TRBD1. This CDR3 spans 14 amino acids. V shed 6 bases, J shed 5 bases, and the junction held 9 bases outside the gene matches. Germline V gives CDR1 SGHAT, CDR2 FQNNGV. CDR3 region: CASSSNRGSNEQYF. The CDR3 region has the DNA TGTGCCAGCAGTTCTAACAGGGGGTCGAACGAGCAGTACTTC.

V gene TRBV9 combines with J gene TRBJ1-3; D not certain. Trimming stripped 0 bases from V and 4 bases from J, with 5 bases between. This CDR3 comprises 13 residues. The germline gives CDR1 SGDLS, CDR2 YYNGEE. The CDR3 coding sequence is TGTGCCAGCAGCGTAGCTTCAGGAAACACCATATATTTT. Protein: CASSVASGNTIYF.

The rearrangement joins TRBV9 to TRBJ2-5; TRBD2 aligns across 10 bases. The germline CDR1 and CDR2 sequences are SGDLS and YYNGEE. V dropped 0 bases and J dropped 1; count of bases not matched to a gene: 3. The CDR3 sequence is 16 residues long. The CDR3 DNA sequence: TGTGCCAGCAGCGTAGTGGCTAGCGGGGGCCAAGAGACCCAGTACTTC. Translating gives CASSVVASGGQETQYF. Full variable domain (remainder filled in from reference TRBV9 and TRBJ2-5): DSGVTQTPKHLITATGQRVTLRCSPRSGDLSVYWYQQSLDQGLQFLIQYYNGEERAKGNILERFSAQQFPDLHSELNLSSLELGDSALYFCASSVVASGGQETQYFGPGTRLLVL.

The chain uses TRBV14 and TRBJ1-6, with D perhaps TRBD1 (5 bases). Deletions cut 4 bases from V and 10 bases from J, with 14 bases between. Germline V gene sequence: CDR1 SGHDN, CDR2 FVKESK. CDR3 length equals 14 residues. In DNA, the CDR3 is TGTGCCAGCAGCCCGGGACCTTGGAGGTCACCCCTCCACTTT. It codes for CASSPGPWRSPLHF.

The gene calls are TRBV7-8 and TRBJ2-3, with D perhaps TRBD2 (5 bases). Germline CDR1 SGHVS, CDR2 FQNEAQ. The CDR3 runs 14 residues. The V and J ends lost 1 base and 5 bases respectively, with 10 bases between them. CDR3 sequence: CASSLVDRGDTQYF. The CDR3 DNA reads TGTGCCAGCAGCTTAGTCGACCGGGGAGATACGCAGTATTTT.

The chain couples TRBV7-9 to TRBJ2-1; a weak D match, TRBD1 (7 bases). The CDR3 loop spans 13 amino acids. Germline CDR1 reads SEHNR; CDR2 reads FQNEAQ (reference sequence). Trimming took 2 bases from V and 10 from J, leaving 12 bases between them. The CDR3 DNA is TGTGCCAGCAGCTTAACAGGGGCGGGGGAGCAGTTCTTC. This sequence encodes CASSLTGAGEQFF.

The rearrangement uses TRBV13 and TRBJ2-3, with 8 bases identical to TRBD1. Per germline, CDR1 PRHDT and CDR2 FYEKMQ (reference sequence). The CDR3 has 18 amino acids. V lost 5 bases, J lost 1 base, and 14 bases stayed unmatched. The CDR3 DNA sequence: TGTGCCAGCAGCCCACAGGGGGATTCCCTCAAAGGCACAGATACGCAGTATTTT. It encodes CASSPQGDSLKGTDTQYF.

This chain links TRBV27 with TRBJ1-1; D might be TRBD1 (5 bases). Deletions cut 4 bases from V and 1 base from J, with 13 bases between. Germline CDR1 and CDR2: MNHEY and SMNVEV (reference sequence). The CDR3 extends over 15 amino acids. CDR3 protein: CASSSSRVANTEAFF. CDR3 DNA sequence: TGTGCCAGCAGTTCATCCAGGGTTGCGAACACTGAAGCTTTCTTT.

The V call is TRBV19, the J call TRBJ2-5; TRBD2 is a possible D gene (5 bases). The V and J ends lost 4 bases and 5 bases respectively, with 14 bases between them. This CDR3 has 14 amino acids. Germline CDR1 reads LNHDA; CDR2 reads SQIVND (reference sequence). Here the CDR3 reads CASSSGGTRETQYF. CDR3 nucleotides: TGTGCCAGTAGTAGTGGAGGAACAAGGGAGACCCAGTACTTC.

This sequence joins TRBV21-1 and TRBJ2-2; TRBD2 is the table's D call and was not checked against the DNA. TRBV21-1 is described as a pseudogene. This CDR3 spans 13 amino acids. The CDR3 here is CARCGDNTGELFF. The CDR3 bases are TGTGCCCGCTGCGGGGACAACACCGGGGAGCTGTTTTTT.

The chain employs TRBV4-1 and TRBJ1-5; D gene uncertain. The germline V gene has CDR1 MGHRA and CDR2 YSYEKL. CDR3 length: 14 residues. Trimming cost V 1 base and J 4 bases, with 8 bases left between them. The CDR3 protein is CASSQVQINQPQHF. The CDR3 nucleotides are TGCGCCAGCAGCCAAGTTCAGATTAATCAGCCCCAGCATTTT.

The V gene is TRBV4-1, the J gene TRBJ1-3; 8 nucleotides align to TRBD1. The CDR3 consists of 17 residues. J was trimmed by 8 bases and V by 3 bases; bases with no gene match: 15. Germline V CDR1 and CDR2: MGHRA, YSYEKL. In DNA, the CDR3 is TGCGCCAGCAGCCACGACCGGACAGGGAGGAGAGCGGACACCATATATTTT. Its protein product is CASSHDRTGRRADTIYF.

The rearrangement links TRBV11-2 to TRBJ1-2, with 11 bases matching TRBD1. This CDR3 contains 18 residues. CDR1 is SGHAT, CDR2 FQNNGV, per germline. V shed 6 bases, J shed 3 bases, and the junction held 15 bases outside the gene matches. The CDR3, as DNA: TGTGCCAGCAGAACGGACAGGGGGCGACTCTGGGGACACTATGGCTACACCTTC. This codes for CASRTDRGRLWGHYGYTF.